This T cell receptor beta chain was documented in a study of cytomegalovirus exposure and HLA in healthy donors. General study findings and limits: A later analysis reportedly identified an Asian-associated ancestry cluster as carrying fewer N-insertions than the roughly 600-donor mean. Analysis performed later found more than 15,000 TCR beta sequences associated with HLA alleles at 0.05 false discovery rate. A further, later analysis showed that HLA-associated TCR beta chains (compared with equally common others) were more clonally expanded.

Remarks on this clone: What it binds is unknown.

This CDR3 is 13 amino acids long. Trimming took off 2 bases at V and 6 bases at J, with 10 bases between the two ends. The germline V gene encodes CDR1 SGHNT and CDR2 YYREEE (reference sequence). The PCR contained 60 Vbeta and 13 Jbeta primers. The repertoire was sequenced with immunoSEQ multiplex PCR; TCRdb's copy has only in-frame clones and lacks some. The data contain some 150,000 clones, about four fifths of them singletons. The TCR sequence derives from a woman aged 45-65 years in good health and CMV-seronegative. V usage is TRBV5-4 and J usage is TRBJ2-3; D may be TRBD2 (5 bases). Input material: PBMCs. The CDR3 nucleotides are TGTGCCAGCAGCTTAACTAGTTGGGATACGCAGTATTTT. This sequence encodes CASSLTSWDTQYF.